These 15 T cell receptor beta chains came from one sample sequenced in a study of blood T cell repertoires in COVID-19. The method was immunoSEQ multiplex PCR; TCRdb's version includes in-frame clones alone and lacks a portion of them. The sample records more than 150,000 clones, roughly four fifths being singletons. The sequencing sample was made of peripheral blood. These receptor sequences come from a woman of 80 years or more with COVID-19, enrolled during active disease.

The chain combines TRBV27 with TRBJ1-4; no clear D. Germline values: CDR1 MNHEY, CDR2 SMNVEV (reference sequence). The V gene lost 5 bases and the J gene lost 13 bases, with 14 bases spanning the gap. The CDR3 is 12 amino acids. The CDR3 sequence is CASSTLMGRLFF. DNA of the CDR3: TGTGCCAGCAGTACCCTTATGGGGAGACTGTTTTTT.

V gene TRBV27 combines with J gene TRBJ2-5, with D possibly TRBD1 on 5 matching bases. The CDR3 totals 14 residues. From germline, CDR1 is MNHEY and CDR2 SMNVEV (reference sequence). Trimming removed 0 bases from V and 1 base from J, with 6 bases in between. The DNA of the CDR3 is TGTGCCAGCAGTTTATCGACAGTCCAAGAGACCCAGTACTTC. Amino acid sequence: CASSLSTVQETQYF.

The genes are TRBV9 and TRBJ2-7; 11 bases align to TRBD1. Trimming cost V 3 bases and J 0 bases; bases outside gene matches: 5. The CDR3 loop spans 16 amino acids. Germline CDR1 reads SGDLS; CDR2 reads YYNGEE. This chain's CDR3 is CASSAGTGGGSYEQYF. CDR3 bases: TGTGCCAGCAGCGCCGGGACAGGGGGAGGCTCCTACGAGCAGTACTTC.

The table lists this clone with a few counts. For the CDR3, the DNA is TGTGCCAGCAGCGCCGCCGGGACAGAAAATGAAAAACTGTTTTTT. Translating gives CASSAAGTENEKLFF. V and J are TRBV9 and TRBJ1-4; 7 positions agree with TRBD1. From germline, CDR1 is SGDLS and CDR2 YYNGEE. V shed 3 bases and J 5 bases; nucleotides not matched to a gene: 7. This CDR3 spans 15 amino acids. The full variable domain, with the rest looked up from reference TRBV9 and TRBJ1-4, is DSGVTQTPKHLITATGQRVTLRCSPRSGDLSVYWYQQSLDQGLQFLIQYYNGEERAKGNILERFSAQQFPDLHSELNLSSLELGDSALYFCASSAAGTENEKLFFGSGTQLSVL.

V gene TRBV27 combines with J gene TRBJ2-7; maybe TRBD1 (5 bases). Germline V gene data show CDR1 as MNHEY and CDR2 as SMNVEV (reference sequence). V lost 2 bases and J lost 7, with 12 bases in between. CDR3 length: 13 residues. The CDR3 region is CASSLGASSEQYF. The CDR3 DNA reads TGTGCCAGCAGTTTAGGGGCATCTTCGGAGCAGTACTTC.

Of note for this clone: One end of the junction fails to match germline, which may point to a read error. The CDR3 nucleotides are TGTGCCAGCAGCGTAGAATTCCAGGGATACTATGAGCAGTTCTTC. Residues: CASSVEFQGYYEQFF. The V gene is TRBV11-3, the J gene TRBJ2-1; D is possibly TRBD1 (5 bases). This CDR3 spans 15 amino acids. CDR1 is SGHNT and CDR2 is YENEEA in the germline V gene.

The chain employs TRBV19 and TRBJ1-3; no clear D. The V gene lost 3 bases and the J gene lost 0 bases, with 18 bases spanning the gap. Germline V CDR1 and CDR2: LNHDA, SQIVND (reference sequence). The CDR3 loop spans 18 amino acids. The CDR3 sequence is CASSMGLSTADSGNTIYF. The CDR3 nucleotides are TGTGCCAGTAGTATGGGCTTGAGCACCGCTGACTCTGGAAACACCATATATTTT.

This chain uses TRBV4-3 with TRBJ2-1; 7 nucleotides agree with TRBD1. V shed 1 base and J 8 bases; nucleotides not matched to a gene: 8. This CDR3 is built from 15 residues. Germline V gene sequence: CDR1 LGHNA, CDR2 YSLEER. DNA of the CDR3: TGCGCCAGCAGCCAAGGGACAGGCCCCCCCTATGAGCAGTTCTTC. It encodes CASSQGTGPPYEQFF.

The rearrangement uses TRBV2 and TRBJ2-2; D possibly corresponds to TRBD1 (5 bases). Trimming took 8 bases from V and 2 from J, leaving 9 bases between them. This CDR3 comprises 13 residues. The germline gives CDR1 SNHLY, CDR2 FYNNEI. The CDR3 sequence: CASGHTNTGELFF. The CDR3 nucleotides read TGTGCCAGCGGACATACAAACACCGGGGAGCTGTTTTTT.

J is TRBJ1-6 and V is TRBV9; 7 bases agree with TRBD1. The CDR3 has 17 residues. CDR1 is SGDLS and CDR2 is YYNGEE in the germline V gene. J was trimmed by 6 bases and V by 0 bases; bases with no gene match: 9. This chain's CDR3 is CASSVAPRDSINSPLHF. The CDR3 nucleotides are TGTGCCAGCAGCGTAGCCCCCCGGGACAGCATTAATTCACCCCTCCACTTT.

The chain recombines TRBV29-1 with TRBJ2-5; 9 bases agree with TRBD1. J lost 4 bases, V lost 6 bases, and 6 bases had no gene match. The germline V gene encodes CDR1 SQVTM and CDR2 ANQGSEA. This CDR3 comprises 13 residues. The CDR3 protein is CSVLTGGRETQYF. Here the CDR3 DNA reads TGCAGCGTACTAACAGGGGGCCGAGAGACCCAGTACTTC.

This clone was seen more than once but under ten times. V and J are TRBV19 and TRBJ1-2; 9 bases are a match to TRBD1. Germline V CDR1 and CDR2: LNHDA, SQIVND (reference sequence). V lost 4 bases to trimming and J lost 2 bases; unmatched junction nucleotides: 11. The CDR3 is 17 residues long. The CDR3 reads CASSTVRDGTGNYGYTF. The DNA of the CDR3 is TGTGCCAGTAGTACCGTGAGGGACGGGACAGGGAACTATGGCTACACCTTC.

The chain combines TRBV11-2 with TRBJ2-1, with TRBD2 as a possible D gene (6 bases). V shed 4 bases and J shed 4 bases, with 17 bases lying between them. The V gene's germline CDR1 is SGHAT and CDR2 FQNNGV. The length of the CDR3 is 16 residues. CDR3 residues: CASSSFRERTYNEQFF. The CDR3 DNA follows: TGTGCCAGCAGCTCCTTTCGGGAGCGGACTTACAATGAGCAGTTCTTC.

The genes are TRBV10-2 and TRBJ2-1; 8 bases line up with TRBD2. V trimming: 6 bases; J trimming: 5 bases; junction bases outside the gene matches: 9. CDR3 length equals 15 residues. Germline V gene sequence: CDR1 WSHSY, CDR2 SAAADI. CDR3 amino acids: CASRDGGAGHNEQFF. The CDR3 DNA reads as TGCGCCAGCAGAGACGGGGGGGCCGGTCACAATGAGCAGTTCTTC.

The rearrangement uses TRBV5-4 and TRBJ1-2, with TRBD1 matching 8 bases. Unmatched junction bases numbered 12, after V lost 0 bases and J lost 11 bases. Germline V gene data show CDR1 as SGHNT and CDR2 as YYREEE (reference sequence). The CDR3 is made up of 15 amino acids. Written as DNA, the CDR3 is TGTGCCAGCAGCTTGGCGAGACAGGGGACTTCGGGATACACCTTC. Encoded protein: CASSLARQGTSGYTF. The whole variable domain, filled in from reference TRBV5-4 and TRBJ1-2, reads ETGVTQSPTHLIKTRGQQVTLRCSSQSGHNTVSWYQQALGQGPQFIFQYYREEENGRGNFPPRFSGLQFPNYSSELNVNALELDDSALYLCASSLARQGTSGYTFGSGTRLTVV.